This T cell receptor beta chain was captured by sequencing in a study of CD8+ T cells in alopecia areata. The study, taken as a whole, reports: Tofacitinib yielded significantly lower scalp clonality and fewer expanded CD8+ clones among the top 100. The presence of one nonresponder keeps the tie between baseline CD8+ expansion and response uncertain.

Extracted RNA was reverse transcribed, and the resulting cDNA served as sequencing template. The data were produced by immunoSEQ multiplex PCR, yet TCRdb's version contains in-frame clones alone and is incomplete. Here the sample spans hundreds of thousands of clones, under 40% being singletons. V was trimmed by 3 bases and J by 5 bases, leaving 15 bases between them. The germline V gene has CDR1 SGDLS and CDR2 YYNGEE. CDR3 length: 14 amino acids. Points on this clone: Its antigen is currently unknown.

Indicated treatment: oral pan-JAK inhibitor, 5-10 mg twice daily. Peripheral blood and lesional scalp punch biopsies were taken from alopecia areata patients. The rearrangement uses TRBV9 and TRBJ2-7; D possibly corresponds to TRBD1 (5 bases). The sample was CD4+ T cells sorted from blood, taken between weeks 30 and 35, from a patient treated with tofacitinib. The sequence was obtained from a human donor with alopecia areata. CDR3 amino acids: CASSGRAVGNEQYF. The CDR3 coding sequence is TGTGCCAGCAGCGGCAGGGCTGTTGGGAACGAGCAGTACTTC.